The following is a T cell receptor beta chain sequence with its context. Its antigen remains unidentified. Base qualities are not provided; no much larger clone lies one nucleotide away. These data come from a study of shared clonotypes between healthy human individuals (dated by TCRdb to the early 2020s). For the study in its entirety: The cohort comprised a couple of women and a few men aged 18 to 49 years. For each donor, three plates each were used for CD4 naive and CD4 memory, two plates were used for CD8 naive, and one plate was used for CD8 memory. To estimate repertoire size and how much clonotypes are shared between individuals, the study performed deep sequencing of blood TCR repertoires from 4 to 6 healthy adults. To increase sequencing depth and limit assay-specific biases, TCR repertoire library preparation and sequencing were carried out by different laboratories using diverse techniques. Each donor's leukapheresis produced roughly between roughly 0.85 and 9.5 billion PBMCs. The research as a whole found: Sampling was restricted to blood, and TCR repertoires in tissues likely differ from the TCR repertoires found in blood. Higher generation probabilities were observed for clonotypes shared by all four sorted-subset donors than for non-shared clonotypes. Pairwise subsampling led to the expectation that sequencing depth would affect the degree of clonotype sharing among donors. When a handful of donors were compared, the shared fraction of clonotypes was roughly 4.8% for naive CD4, around 3.5% for naive CD8, more than 2% for memory CD4, and around 0.4% for memory CD8. Naive subsets generally had larger estimated clonotype richness than memory subsets did. Rarefaction of sorted-subset datasets indicated incomplete sequencing despite the large sequencing depth. Because the study included a small number of donors, the genetic and exposure-history diversity represented was limited.

The cysteine opens and the phenylalanine closes a CDR3 of 15 amino acids. Just the 45-base CDR3 DNA is kept, in frame starting at base 1. For CDR1 and CDR2, the germline V gene (reference sequence) lists SGHKS and YYEKEE. V sheds 0 bases and J sheds 4 bases, leaving 14 bases between their ends. Using the deep immunoSEQ assay, TCR CDR3 regions were amplified from genomic DNA by multiplex PCR. For each cell subset, the extracted genomic DNA was distributed evenly across all wells of several immunoSEQ 96-well plates, and each plate served as one replicate. Each replicate PCR for sorted subsets received about 0.2 ug genomic DNA, equal to about 30,000 T cell genomes. The purified libraries were quantified using a Qubit 3.0 fluorometer, sized with a Bioanalyzer 2100, and then quantified again using the KAPA Library Quantification kit. Each immunoSEQ 96-well plate was sequenced on its own single-read 150-cycle Illumina NextSeq 550 flow cell. As for how the authors treated the data: Because the immunoSEQ output held only junctional sequences and lacked quality scores, the filtering could not match the filtering applied to full-length reads. To assign V/J genes and CDR3, sequences were annotated using PyIR, a Python wrapper for IgBLAST v1.9, with IMGT germline references. Any read was removed if the V/J assignment was weak (E-value above 1e-6), the CDR3 was missing, or the read contained stop codons, out-of-frame junctions, or ambiguous translated residues. A V3J clonotype was defined by an identical inferred V gene, J gene, and CDR3 amino acid sequence. The percentage overlap between two repertoires was calculated by dividing the number of shared unique clonotypes by the size of the smaller repertoire. RTK rarefaction, the Chao1 estimator, and Recon v2.1 estimates of unobserved clonotypes were used to assess repertoire richness. Generation probabilities for all TCRbeta clonotypes obtained by the gDNA method from a handful of donors were computed using OLGA. Here the immuneACCESS table is served through TCRdb, limited to in-frame sequences with V and J called. Missing clones are a known gap in these copies; in checked studies unresolved V genes cover under half, and the rest lacks a known reason. V and J calls and clone size are given by that table; D and trimming were obtained from the DNA. This sample lists over 800,000 clones; approximately 92% were detected once. The top ten hold around 24% of the sample.

CD8 naive samples were obtained by positive selection for CCR7 among CD45RO-negative cells, yielding a CD45RA+CCR7+ population from which TemRA cells were excluded. The donors were healthy, HIV-negative adults who had no recently reported acute infections or vaccinations. Every donor was a Caucasian adult residing in Nashville, Tennessee, USA. Blood was obtained by leukapheresis, after which PBMCs were separated by Ficoll-Histopaque density gradient centrifugation and cryopreserved in liquid nitrogen vapor phase. Analytical flow cytometry was used to check the purity and quantity of every magnetically sorted T cell population. Each sorted fraction had its genomic DNA isolated and then quantified by UV absorbance on a Nanodrop 2000c.

This TCR came from a man younger than 45 in good health. The V and J genes are TRBV5-5 and TRBJ2-7; TRBD2 is possibly the D segment (6 matching bases). The sample consisted of naive CD8+ T cells sorted from blood. The cell subset or site tag for this specimen amounts to: CD45RA+CCR7+. In nucleotides, the sequence is TGTGCCAGCAGCTTGGCCTTCGGGGGTCGGTACGAGCAGTACTTC. Its translation reads: CASSLAFGGRYEQYF. This CDR3, with the reference TRBV5-5 and TRBJ2-7 proteins standing in past its ends, gives the full variable domain DAGVTQSPTHLIKTRGQQVTLRCSPISGHKSVSWYQQVLGQGPQFIFQYYEKEERGRGNFPDRFSARQFPNYSSELNVNALLLGDSALYLCASSLAFGGRYEQYFGPGTRLTVT.